This T cell receptor (beta chain) was observed in a study of blood T cell repertoires in COVID-19. Study-level background: The United States, Italy and Spain provided the acute and convalescent COVID-19 samples. In each case, the material was cDNA or gDNA derived from T cells, B-cell-depleted T cells, or PBMCs.

Trimming took off 4 bases at V and 3 bases at J, with 10 bases between the two ends. The CDR3 spans 13 residues. CDR1 LGHDT and CDR2 YNNKEL come from the germline V gene (reference sequence). As handled by the study authors: Scientists estimated how many nucleated cells there were by amplifying reference gene primers. The assay was immunoSEQ multiplex PCR, and TCRdb's table has in-frame clones only and misses some. V, J and clone size are taken as reported in that table, and D and trimming were inferred from the DNA itself. The sample records about 110,000 clones, over 70% being singletons. The clonotype was recovered from a human donor in a cohort sampled during active or convalescent COVID-19. The chain joins TRBV3-1 (or the pseudogene TRBV3-2) to TRBJ2-7, with a tentative D call TRBD1 (5 bases). Material: peripheral blood. Written as DNA, the CDR3 is TGTGCCAGCAGCCCTGACAGACTCTACGAGCAGTACTTC. The encoded protein is CASSPDRLYEQYF.